This T cell receptor (beta chain) was captured in a study of shared clonotypes between healthy human individuals. General study points: The study drew on few donors, limiting represented genetic and exposure-history diversity.

This clone has only one observation. The antigen is undetermined. This CDR3 region has 14 residues. Germline values: CDR1 SGDLS, CDR2 YYNGEE. V shed 6 bases, J shed 1 base, and the junction held 6 bases outside the gene matches. Recent vaccinations or acute infections were absent in the healthy HIV-negative adult donors. Template for every sorted-subset replicate PCR totaled 150 to 250 ng DNA, roughly 30,000 T cell genomes. Produced via immunoSEQ multiplex PCR; TCRdb's table is partial and in-frame only. The table shows about 980,000 clones, with about 80% occurring only once. The rearrangement joins TRBV9 to TRBJ2-5, with 7 positions matching TRBD1. The sequencing input was memory CD4+ T cells sorted from blood. Noted subset: CD45RA-negative fraction. The receptor was isolated from a man younger than 35 in good health. The CDR3 loop reads CASTRTGIQETQYF. CDR3 nucleotides: TGTGCCAGCACCCGGACAGGTATCCAAGAGACCCAGTACTTC. The full variable domain, completed using reference TRBV9 and TRBJ2-5, is DSGVTQTPKHLITATGQRVTLRCSPRSGDLSVYWYQQSLDQGLQFLIQYYNGEERAKGNILERFSAQQFPDLHSELNLSSLELGDSALYFCASTRTGIQETQYFGPGTRLLVL.